This section outlines one T cell receptor beta chain sequence together with its context. This entry belongs to a study of T-cell reconstitution after alpha-beta-depleted transplantation in children. Researchers prepared the TCRbeta library using unique molecular identifiers, the study reports. TCRdb re-analysed the PCR reads in MiXCR, keeping a single row per CDR3 protein. The data hold approximately 100,000 distinct CDR3 sequences, with about 12% observed a single time. Germline-derived CDR1 and CDR2 are SGHTA and FQGNSA. This CDR3 spans 14 amino acids. The trim removed 5 bases at V and 4 bases at J, leaving 5 bases unmatched.

The specimen comprised PBMCs from the stem cell graft donor, sampled from the stem cell graft. The rearrangement uses TRBV7-2 and TRBJ2-3, with 8 bases lining up with TRBD1. This receptor was identified in a human donor who donated a stem cell graft to a child with inherited bone marrow failure. DNA of the CDR3: TGTGCCAGCAGCCTCCTACAGGGGGCAGATACGCAGTATTTT. It codes for CASSLLQGADTQYF.